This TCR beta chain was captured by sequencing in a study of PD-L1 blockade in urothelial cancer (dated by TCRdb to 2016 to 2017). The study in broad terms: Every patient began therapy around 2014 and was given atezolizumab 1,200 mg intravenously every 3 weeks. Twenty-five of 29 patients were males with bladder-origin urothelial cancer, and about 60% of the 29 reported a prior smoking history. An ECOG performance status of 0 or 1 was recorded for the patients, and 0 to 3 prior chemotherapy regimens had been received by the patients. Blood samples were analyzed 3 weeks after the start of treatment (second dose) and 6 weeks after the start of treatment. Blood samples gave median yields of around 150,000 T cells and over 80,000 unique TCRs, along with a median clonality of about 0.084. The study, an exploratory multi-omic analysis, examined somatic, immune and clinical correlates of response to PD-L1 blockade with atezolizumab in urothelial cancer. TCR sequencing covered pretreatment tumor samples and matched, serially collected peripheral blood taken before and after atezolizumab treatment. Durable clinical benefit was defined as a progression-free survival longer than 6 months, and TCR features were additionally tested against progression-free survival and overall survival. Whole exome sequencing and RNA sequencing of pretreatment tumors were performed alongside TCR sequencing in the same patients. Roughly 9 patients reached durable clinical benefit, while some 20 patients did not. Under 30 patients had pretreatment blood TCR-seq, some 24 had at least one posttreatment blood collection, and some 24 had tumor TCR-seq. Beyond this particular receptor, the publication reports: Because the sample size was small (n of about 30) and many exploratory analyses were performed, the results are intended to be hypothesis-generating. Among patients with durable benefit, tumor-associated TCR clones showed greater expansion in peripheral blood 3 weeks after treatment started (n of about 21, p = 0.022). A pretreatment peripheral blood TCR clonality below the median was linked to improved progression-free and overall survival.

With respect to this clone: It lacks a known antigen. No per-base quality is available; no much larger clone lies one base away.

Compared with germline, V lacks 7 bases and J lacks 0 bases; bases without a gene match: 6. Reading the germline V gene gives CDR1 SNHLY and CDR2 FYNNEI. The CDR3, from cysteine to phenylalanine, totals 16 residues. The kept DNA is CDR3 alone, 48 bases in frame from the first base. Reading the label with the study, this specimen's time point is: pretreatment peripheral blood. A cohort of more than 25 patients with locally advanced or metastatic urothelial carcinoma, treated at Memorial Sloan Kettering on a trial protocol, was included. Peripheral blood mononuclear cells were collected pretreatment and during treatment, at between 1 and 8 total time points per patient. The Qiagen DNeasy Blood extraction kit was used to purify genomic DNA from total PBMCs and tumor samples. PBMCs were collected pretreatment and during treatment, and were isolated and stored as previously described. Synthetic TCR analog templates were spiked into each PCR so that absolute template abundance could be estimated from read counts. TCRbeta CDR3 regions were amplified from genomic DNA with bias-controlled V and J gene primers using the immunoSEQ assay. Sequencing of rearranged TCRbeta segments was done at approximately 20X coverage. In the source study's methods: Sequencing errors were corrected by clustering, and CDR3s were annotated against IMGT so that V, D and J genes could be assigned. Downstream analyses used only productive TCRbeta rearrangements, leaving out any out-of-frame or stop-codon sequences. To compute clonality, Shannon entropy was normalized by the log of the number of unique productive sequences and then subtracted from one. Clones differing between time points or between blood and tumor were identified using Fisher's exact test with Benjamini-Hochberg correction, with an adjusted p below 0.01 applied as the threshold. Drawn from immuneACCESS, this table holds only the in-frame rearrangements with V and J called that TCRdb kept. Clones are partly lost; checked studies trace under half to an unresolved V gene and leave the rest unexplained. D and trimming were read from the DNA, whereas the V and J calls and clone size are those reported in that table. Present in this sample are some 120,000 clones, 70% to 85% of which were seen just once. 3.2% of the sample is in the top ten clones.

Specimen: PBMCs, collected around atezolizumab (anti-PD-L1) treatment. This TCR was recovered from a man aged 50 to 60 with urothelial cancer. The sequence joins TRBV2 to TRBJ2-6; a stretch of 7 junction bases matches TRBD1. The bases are TGTGCCAGCATTGGGACAGCCATCTCTGGGGCCAACGTCCTGACTTTC. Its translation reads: CASIGTAISGANVLTF. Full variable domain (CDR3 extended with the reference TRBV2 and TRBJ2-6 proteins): EPEVTQTPSHQVTQMGQEVILRCVPISNHLYFYWYRQILGQKVEFLVSFYNNEISEKSEIFDDQFSVERPDGSNFTLKIRSTKLEDSAMYFCASIGTAISGANVLTFGAGSRLTVL.